Presented here are 10 T cell receptor beta chains from one specimen sequenced in a study of blood T cell repertoires in COVID-19. The method was immunoSEQ multiplex PCR; TCRdb's version includes in-frame clones alone and lacks a portion of them. The table shows 250,000 to 300,000 clones, with around 86% occurring only once. What was sequenced was peripheral blood. These receptors were taken from an older woman with active or convalescent COVID-19.

V usage is TRBV3-1 (or the pseudogene TRBV3-2) and J usage is TRBJ2-7; D unclear. CDR1 LGHDT and CDR2 YNNKEL come from the germline V gene (reference sequence). Trimming pared 5 bases from V and 4 bases from J, leaving 6 bases between. This CDR3 contains 11 residues. For the CDR3, the DNA is TGTGCCAGCAGCAGAGAATACGAGCAGTACTTC. As protein: CASSREYEQYF.

V usage is TRBV12-5 and J usage is TRBJ1-6; D remains unclear. CDR3 length equals 17 residues. V was clipped by 6 bases and J by 9 bases, with 24 bases between them. From germline, CDR1 is LGHNT and CDR2 FRNRAP. The CDR3 nucleotides read TGTGCTAGTGGGCTACCCGCTTCTGGGCGGGCGATTTCACCCCTCCACTTT. Protein product: CASGLPASGRAISPLHF.

The genes are TRBV11-2 and TRBJ1-1; no reliable D call. The V and J ends lost 0 bases and 9 bases respectively, with 11 bases between them. This CDR3 comprises 13 residues. Germline lookup yields CDR1 SGHAT and CDR2 FQNNGV. The CDR3 loop reads CASSLDSTVKAFF. For the CDR3, the DNA is TGTGCCAGCAGCTTAGACTCAACAGTAAAAGCTTTCTTT.

The table lists this clone with a few counts. This rearrangement joins TRBV5-4 to TRBJ1-2; 8 nucleotides line up with TRBD1. The CDR3 is 15 amino acids. After removal of 3 bases from V and 5 bases from J, the junction contained 9 bases not matched to a gene. CDR1 is SGHNT, CDR2 YYREEE, per germline (reference sequence). The CDR3 here is CASSSTGALMYGYTF. In nucleotides, the CDR3 is TGTGCCAGCAGCTCGACAGGGGCGCTAATGTATGGCTACACCTTC. Full variable domain (remainder filled in from reference TRBV5-4 and TRBJ1-2): ETGVTQSPTHLIKTRGQQVTLRCSSQSGHNTVSWYQQALGQGPQFIFQYYREEENGRGNFPPRFSGLQFPNYSSELNVNALELDDSALYLCASSSTGALMYGYTFGSGTRLTVV.

The chain uses TRBV27 and TRBJ2-1, with a tentative D call TRBD2 (5 bases). Germline V CDR1 and CDR2: MNHEY, SMNVEV (reference sequence). This CDR3 region has 16 residues. Trimming cost V 4 bases and J 1 base, with 14 bases left between them. CDR3 nucleotides: TGTGCCAGCAGTTCCCCTACGGGCGGGTCCTACAATGAGCAGTTCTTC. Its protein is CASSSPTGGSYNEQFF.

The chain recombines TRBV7-2 with TRBJ2-3, with 7 bases matching TRBD2. The CDR3 is 15 amino acids. The J segment lost 0 bases and the V segment lost 6 bases, leaving 6 bases of the junction unmatched. The germline gives CDR1 SGHTA, CDR2 FQGNSA. The CDR3 spells CASRSGETSTDTQYF. CDR3 coding DNA: TGTGCCAGCAGGAGCGGGGAAACTAGCACAGATACGCAGTATTTT.

This clone occurred a few times. The rearrangement uses TRBV2 and TRBJ1-4; TRBD1 agrees at 7 bases. The germline V gene encodes CDR1 SNHLY and CDR2 FYNNEI. V shed 6 bases, J shed 7 bases, and the junction held 8 bases outside the gene matches. The CDR3 runs 14 residues. DNA for the CDR3: TGTGCCAGCAGCCCTGACAGGGTCAGTGAAAAACTGTTTTTT. Amino acids: CASSPDRVSEKLFF.

The genes are TRBV29-1 and TRBJ1-2, with TRBD1 matching over 12 bases. Germline V gives CDR1 SQVTM, CDR2 ANQGSEA. Trimming at V came to 0 bases and at J to 7 bases, leaving 6 bases not matched to a gene. CDR3 length: 15 amino acids. DNA for the CDR3: TGCAGCGTTGAAGATAACGGGACAGGGGGCTTTGGCTACACCTTC. This encodes CSVEDNGTGGFGYTF.

This chain connects TRBV27 to TRBJ1-1, with D possibly being TRBD1 (5 bases). CDR3 length equals 14 residues. The germline gives CDR1 MNHEY, CDR2 SMNVEV (reference sequence). V was shortened by 3 bases and J by 5 bases, with 13 bases between the two germline ends. CDR3 DNA sequence: TGTGCCAGCAGTTTTCAGGGCGGGGGAACTGAAGCTTTCTTT. It encodes CASSFQGGGTEAFF.

The genes are TRBV7-8 and TRBJ2-1; D is uncertain. The V gene lost 5 bases and the J gene lost 5 bases, with 19 bases spanning the gap. Germline loops: CDR1 SGHVS, CDR2 FQNEAQ. The CDR3 is made up of 16 amino acids. The CDR3 here is CASSPPTVPVDNEQFF. The CDR3 region has the DNA TGTGCCAGCAGCCCCCCCACCGTGCCAGTCGACAATGAGCAGTTCTTC.